The clone carrying this T cell receptor (beta chain) was counted only a few times. What it binds is not known. Germline CDR1 and CDR2: DFQATT and SNEGSKA (reference sequence). This CDR3 contains 12 residues. V gave up 0 bases and J gave up 9 bases, with 6 bases separating them. This entry belongs to a study of identical twins. All of the donors were Caucasians in good health. It was template switching that added a universal primer site, and there were unique molecular identifiers on the cDNA. TCRdb used MiXCR to reprocess the 5' RACE reads, holding one entry per CDR3 protein. The table records roughly 1.6 million distinct CDR3 sequences, roughly 35% of them present only once. Findings and caveats of the study: A lower insertion count was a feature of abundant cord blood beta clonotypes, with no such feature in memory repertoires. The conclusions drew on cross-sectional statistical analysis instead of tracking the same donors.

This chain joins TRBV20-1 and TRBJ1-6; no reliable D call. Sequenced input: cord blood. The receptor was isolated from a newborn girl in good health. The chain's CDR3 is CSARDPPSPLHF. CDR3 DNA: TGCAGTGCTAGAGATCCGCCTTCACCCCTCCACTTT.